The 21 T cell receptor beta chains given below trace back to one sample, sequenced in a study of spatial heterogeneity in lung cancer. Time point given: sample taken at primary tumor resection. These receptors have no known antigen. One entry per CDR3 protein, called by TCRdb with MiXCR from the 5' RACE reads. The data hold under 20,000 distinct CDR3 sequences, with about 6.1% observed a single time. Findings of the study overall: The study found that expanded intratumoral alpha and beta TCR counts tracked tumor mutation counts.

Here the sequenced sample was lung tumor tissue, taken at surgery. The receptor source for this set is a female donor with early-stage non-small cell lung cancer.

Regarding this clonotype: This beta chain is an off-target read within a library intended for alpha chains, so its frequency means little. The gene calls are TRBV12-3 or TRBV12-4 and TRBJ2-7; 7 bases align to TRBD2. Losses at the gene ends were 6 bases for V and 6 bases for J; bases not matched to a gene: 5. The length of the CDR3 is 12 residues. The CDR3 loop reads CASSYWGGEQYF. The CDR3 coding sequence is TGTGCCAGCAGCTACTGGGGGGGCGAGCAGTACTTC.

As to this clonotype: A single base separates this from a much larger clone, so it may be a read error. Being off target in a library aimed at alpha chains, this beta chain has a size of little meaning. The chain employs TRBV6-6 and TRBJ2-1; a weak D match, TRBD2 (5 bases). Germline values: CDR1 MNHNY, CDR2 SVGAGI (reference sequence). The CDR3 has 17 amino acids. The CDR3 loop reads CASSRYQAGNPFDELFF. In DNA, the CDR3 is TGTGCCAGCAGTCGCTACCAAGCCGGGAACCCATTCGATGAGCTGTTCTTC.

As concerns this clonotype: This beta chain is an unintended read in a library built for alpha chains; its size means little. The chain uses TRBV6-5 and TRBJ2-5; 7 nucleotides line up with TRBD2. Looked up from germline, CDR1 is MNHEY and CDR2 is SVGAGI. V was clipped by 2 bases and J by 0 bases; unmatched bases: 0. This CDR3 spans 14 amino acids. In DNA, the CDR3 is TGTGCCAGCAGTTACGGGGGGGACCAAGAGACCCAGTACTTC. It is translated as CASSYGGDQETQYF.

This clonotype has more than one count but fewer than ten. This beta chain turned up in a library designed for alpha chains; as an off-target read, its abundance says little. V and J are TRBV29-1 and TRBJ2-1; 9 nucleotides match TRBD1. This CDR3 has 19 amino acids. Per the germline V gene, CDR1 is SQVTM and CDR2 is ANQGSEA. With V trimmed by 0 bases and J by 3 bases, 15 bases remained unmatched. The chain's CDR3 is CSVEEVDRGQPYLYNEQFF. The CDR3 nucleotides read TGCAGCGTTGAAGAGGTGGACAGGGGCCAACCTTACCTCTACAATGAGCAGTTCTTC.

This clonotype was recorded at least ten times. This beta chain turned up in a library designed for alpha chains; as an off-target read, its abundance says little. The genes are TRBV29-1 and TRBJ2-1, with 7 nucleotides matching TRBD1. J lost 0 bases, V lost 6 bases, and 8 bases had no gene match. Germline loops: CDR1 SQVTM, CDR2 ANQGSEA. This CDR3 is 15 amino acids long. CDR3 nucleotides: TGCAGCGTCCTAGGGGGCCGGAGCTCCTACAATGAGCAGTTCTTC. Translated: CSVLGGRSSYNEQFF.

This clonotype came up many times. This beta chain was picked up by a library intended for alpha chains and is off target, so its count carries little meaning. The chain combines TRBV28 with TRBJ2-3; 10 bases map to TRBD2. Germline V CDR1 and CDR2: MDHEN, SYDVKM. This CDR3 region has 17 residues. The junction had 9 bases not matched to a gene; V was cut back by 1 base and J by 5 bases. This CDR3 is CASSLYEREGLGDTQYF. The DNA of the CDR3 is TGTGCCAGCAGTTTATACGAGCGGGAGGGCCTGGGAGATACGCAGTATTTT.

This clonotype was detected many times. Since the library was made to target alpha chains, this beta chain is a stray read and its abundance is not meaningful. V gene TRBV20-1 combines with J gene TRBJ2-7; D is undetermined. V shed 3 bases and J shed 5 bases, with 14 bases lying between them. This CDR3 has 13 residues. Germline V lookup: CDR1 DFQATT, CDR2 SNEGSKA (reference sequence). In DNA, the CDR3 is TGCAGTGCTAGTCGCGGCAGCCTCGACGAGCAGTACTTC. Its translation is CSASRGSLDEQYF.

Only a few counts were recorded for this clonotype. This beta chain was picked up by a library intended for alpha chains and is off target, so its count carries little meaning. CDR3 residues: CASSPTRDNQPQHF. In DNA, the CDR3 is TGTGCCAGCAGTCCGACACGGGACAATCAGCCCCAGCATTTT. V usage is TRBV28 and J usage is TRBJ1-5, with unresolved D. CDR1 is MDHEN, CDR2 SYDVKM, per germline. This CDR3 contains 14 residues. V lost 5 bases and J 3 bases, leaving 11 bases between the germline ends. The whole variable domain, remainder taken from reference TRBV28 and TRBJ1-5, is DVKVTQSSRYLVKRTGEKVFLECVQDMDHENMFWYRQDPGLGLRLIYFSYDVKMKEKGDIPEGYSVSREKKERFSLILESASTNQTSMYLCASSPTRDNQPQHFGDGTRLSIL.

This clonotype was seen a few times. The library was built for alpha chains, so this beta chain is an off-target read and its size means little. This chain joins TRBV20-1 and TRBJ1-1; 7 bases are shared with TRBD1. Germline V gene lookup returns CDR1 DFQATT and CDR2 SNEGSKA (reference sequence). Trimming cost V 2 bases and J 1 base; bases outside gene matches: 4. The CDR3 extends over 14 amino acids. CDR3 DNA sequence: TGCAGTGCTAGAAAGACAGGGCGGAACACTGAAGCTTTCTTT. It encodes CSARKTGRNTEAFF.

This clonotype showed up many times. As an off-target read in a library built for alpha chains, this beta chain has a frequency of little significance. The chain uses TRBV18 and TRBJ2-7; D not resolved. The germline CDR1 and CDR2 sequences are KGHSH and LQKENI. This CDR3 is 11 amino acids long. Deletions cut 1 base from V and 6 bases from J, with 4 bases between. CDR3 sequence reads: CASSPRIEQYF. In DNA, the CDR3 is TGTGCCAGCTCACCACGGATCGAGCAGTACTTC.

Notes on this clonotype: Since it is a stray read in a library aimed at alpha chains, this beta chain has a size that is not meaningful. This sequence joins TRBV5-1 and TRBJ2-3, with 8 positions matching TRBD2. Germline V lookup: CDR1 SGHRS, CDR2 YFSETQ. Trimming at V came to 3 bases and at J to 5 bases, leaving 11 bases not matched to a gene. The CDR3 is 16 residues long. CDR3 protein: CASSSVAGGLGDTQYF. The CDR3 nucleotides read TGCGCCAGCAGCTCCGTTGCGGGGGGCTTGGGAGATACGCAGTATTTT.

This clonotype was observed at least ten times. The library was built for alpha chains, so this beta chain is an off-target read and its size means little. V usage is TRBV20-1 and J usage is TRBJ2-7, with a possible D match to TRBD2 (6 bases). The germline V gene has CDR1 DFQATT and CDR2 SNEGSKA (reference sequence). This CDR3 region has 13 residues. The ends were cut back, 3 bases at V and 5 bases at J, with 14 bases in the middle. This CDR3 reads CSARRDHGNEQYF. CDR3 sequence (DNA): TGCAGTGCTAGGCGGGACCATGGGAACGAGCAGTACTTC.

There are many counts of this clonotype. The library was designed around alpha chains, so this beta chain is a stray read whose abundance carries little weight. The V and J genes are TRBV4-2 and TRBJ1-5; D gene unclear. Germline V gene data show CDR1 as LGHNA and CDR2 as YNFKEQ. V was cut by 0 bases and J by 0 bases, with 6 bases left in between. There are 15 residues in the CDR3. The CDR3 loop is CASSQDTNSNQPQHF. As DNA, the CDR3 is TGTGCCAGCAGCCAAGATACAAATAGCAATCAGCCCCAGCATTTT.

Sample share makes this clonotype medium-sized. This beta chain is an unintended read in a library built for alpha chains; its size means little. The chain has TRBV10-1 and TRBJ1-1, with D uncertain. Germline V CDR1 and CDR2: WNHNN, SYGVQD (reference sequence). The CDR3 is 13 amino acids. The germline V and J ends were trimmed by 2 bases and 1 base, with 5 bases remaining between them. The CDR3 DNA is TGCGCCAGCAGTGAGATCGGGAACACTGAAGCTTTCTTT. Translating gives CASSEIGNTEAFF.

At least ten counts were recorded for this clonotype. Found in a library prepared for alpha chains, this beta chain is an off-target read, and its abundance has little meaning. This chain uses TRBV28 with TRBJ1-2; D not resolved. The CDR3 covers 13 residues. Germline-derived CDR1 and CDR2 are MDHEN and SYDVKM. Between the trimmed V and J ends, which lost 7 bases and 2 bases, there was a span of 11 bases. This chain's CDR3 is CASTISKNYGYTF. DNA for the CDR3: TGTGCCAGCACTATCAGCAAGAACTATGGCTACACCTTC.

This clonotype was counted at least ten times. This beta chain slipped into a library made for alpha chains as a stray read, so its size is not meaningful. This chain links TRBV30 with TRBJ2-5; D gene ambiguous. The CDR3 loop spans 13 amino acids. The germline V and J ends were trimmed by 1 base and 2 bases, with 8 bases remaining between them. CDR1 is GTSNPN, CDR2 SVGIG, per germline (reference sequence). The CDR3 loop is CAWSGLSQETQYF. The CDR3 coding sequence is TGTGCCTGGAGTGGGCTGTCACAAGAGACCCAGTACTTC.

This clonotype was counted ten times or more. Within a library made for alpha chains, this beta chain is off target, and its count is uninformative. This chain connects TRBV28 to TRBJ2-1, with 10 positions matching TRBD2. In germline, CDR1 is MDHEN, CDR2 SYDVKM. Trimming cost V 5 bases and J 1 base; bases outside gene matches: 5. The CDR3 consists of 16 residues. The CDR3 sequence: CASSGGTSASYNEQFF. CDR3 nucleotides: TGTGCCAGCAGTGGGGGGACTAGCGCGTCCTACAATGAGCAGTTCTTC. The whole variable domain, filled in from reference TRBV28 and TRBJ2-1, reads DVKVTQSSRYLVKRTGEKVFLECVQDMDHENMFWYRQDPGLGLRLIYFSYDVKMKEKGDIPEGYSVSREKKERFSLILESASTNQTSMYLCASSGGTSASYNEQFFGPGTRLTVL.

In its sample, this clonotype was seen many times. Since it is a stray read in a library aimed at alpha chains, this beta chain has a size that is not meaningful. V gene TRBV7-9 combines with J gene TRBJ2-3, with TRBD2 matching 7 bases. This CDR3 has 17 residues. Germline V gene lookup returns CDR1 SEHNR and CDR2 FQNEAQ (reference sequence). The V gene end was trimmed by 3 bases and the J gene end by 6 bases; junction bases not matched to a gene: 15. The CDR3 here is CASSFRLGGGIEDTQYF. As DNA, the CDR3 is TGTGCCAGCAGCTTCCGTCTGGGGGGAGGGATAGAGGATACGCAGTATTTT.

This clonotype was counted many times. Because this beta chain is a stray read in a library intended to capture alpha chains, its abundance should not be given much weight. The CDR3 is CASSSTSGRASEQFF. CDR3 nucleotides: TGTGCCAGCAGTTCAACTAGCGGGAGAGCTTCTGAGCAGTTCTTC. The rearrangement links TRBV27 to TRBJ2-1, with 11 bases aligning to TRBD2. CDR3 length equals 15 residues. The germline gives CDR1 MNHEY, CDR2 SMNVEV (reference sequence). V lost 4 bases to trimming and J lost 9 bases; unmatched junction nucleotides: 8.

Turning to this clonotype: This beta chain came through as a stray read in a library set up for alpha chains, and its size says little. The chain uses TRBV6-5 and TRBJ2-3, with D unclear. Germline V lookup: CDR1 MNHEY, CDR2 SVGAGI. The CDR3 extends over 13 amino acids. Trimming pared 0 bases from V and 3 bases from J, leaving 4 bases between. In DNA, the CDR3 is TGTGCCAGCAGTTACTCGGGTACAGATACGCAGTATTTT. Amino acids: CASSYSGTDTQYF.

This clonotype was counted at least ten times. The library was designed around alpha chains, so this beta chain is a stray read whose abundance carries little weight. V and J are TRBV7-2 and TRBJ2-7; the D gene is possibly TRBD2 (5 bases). From germline, CDR1 is SGHTA and CDR2 FQGNSA. V shed 5 bases and J shed 0 bases, with 14 bases lying between them. There are 15 residues in the CDR3. The CDR3: CASSEGSGRSYEQYF. As DNA, the CDR3 is TGTGCCAGCAGCGAAGGGAGCGGCCGCTCCTACGAGCAGTACTTC. Using reference TRBV7-2 and TRBJ2-7 for the parts outside the CDR3, the full variable domain is GAGVSQSPSNKVTEKGKDVELRCDPISGHTALYWYRQSLGQGLEFLIYFQGNSAPDKSGLPSDRFSAERTGGSVSTLTIQRTQQEDSAVYLCASSEGSGRSYEQYFGPGTRLTVT.